This TCR beta chain appears in the sequencing data of a study of T cells after yellow fever vaccination. General study points: Peak timing came faster in the weaker secondary response, day 5 versus 15.

The V end was cut by 2 bases, the J end by 8 bases, with 7 bases between. CDR1 and CDR2 from the germline V gene are SGHTA and FQGNSA. This CDR3 has 12 residues. This clonotype came up many times. Its specificity is not known. From the 5' RACE reads, TCRdb called clonotypes with MiXCR, one entry per CDR3 protein. The sample lists about 340,000 distinct CDR3 sequences; under 5% were seen once. Here the sequenced sample was PBMCs, taken 5 days after the yellow fever booster vaccination. The TCR originated in a man aged 18-30 years who received the YFV17D yellow fever vaccine. The chain has TRBV7-2 and TRBJ2-4; TRBD1 is a possible D gene (6 bases). CDR3 DNA sequence: TGTGCCAGCAGCTTACAGGGGTACATTCAGTACTTC. Translation gives CASSLQGYIQYF. The full variable domain, in which reference TRBV7-2 and TRBJ2-4 provide the parts outside the CDR3, is GAGVSQSPSNKVTEKGKDVELRCDPISGHTALYWYRQSLGQGLEFLIYFQGNSAPDKSGLPSDRFSAERTGGSVSTLTIQRTQQEDSAVYLCASSLQGYIQYFGAGTRLSVL.